Below are 10 T cell receptor beta chains sequenced from a single sample in a study of early T cells in non-severe SARS-CoV-2 infection. MiXCR, applied by TCRdb to the 5' RACE reads, yields one record per CDR3 protein. The table has tens of thousands of distinct CDR3 sequences, roughly 12% seen once; the top ten hold 4% to 5%. Sequenced sample: whole blood. These receptors were obtained from an adult who was a healthcare worker with PCR-confirmed SARS-CoV-2 infection or an uninfected control (not recorded which).

The chain uses TRBV12-3 or TRBV12-4 and TRBJ2-7, with D maybe TRBD1 (6 bases). The CDR3 totals 15 residues. V lost 4 bases and J lost 1, with 14 bases in between. CDR3: CASSSGQKNSYEQYF. The CDR3 DNA follows: TGTGCCAGCAGTTCCGGACAGAAGAATTCCTACGAGCAGTACTTC.

This sequence joins TRBV5-1 and TRBJ2-3; D is unclear. In germline, CDR1 is SGHRS, CDR2 YFSETQ. Between the trimmed V and J ends, which lost 2 bases and 2 bases, there was a span of 12 bases. This CDR3 region has 15 residues. CDR3 bases: TGCGCCAGCAGCTTAAAGGGCACCTACACAGATACGCAGTATTTT. This sequence encodes CASSLKGTYTDTQYF. Full variable domain (missing parts from reference TRBV5-1 and TRBJ2-3): KAGVTQTPRYLIKTRGQQVTLSCSPISGHRSVSWYQQTPGQGLQFLFEYFSETQRNKGNFPGRFSGRQFSNSRSEMNVSTLELGDSALYLCASSLKGTYTDTQYFGPGTRLTVL.

The gene calls are TRBV11-2 and TRBJ1-1, with 8 bases aligning to TRBD1. The CDR3 loop spans 14 amino acids. The ends lost 3 bases at V and 4 bases at J; junction bases unmatched: 4. Germline V gene sequence: CDR1 SGHAT, CDR2 FQNNGV. The CDR3 nucleotides are TGTGCCAGCAGCTTTACTCAGGGGGCCACTGAAGCTTTCTTT. This encodes CASSFTQGATEAFF.

There are many counts of this clonotype. The chain recombines TRBV20-1 with TRBJ2-7; 7 nucleotides line up with TRBD1. Looked up from germline, CDR1 is DFQATT and CDR2 is SNEGSKA (reference sequence). The CDR3 consists of 12 residues. Germline trimming cut 6 bases from V and 9 bases from J; bases unmatched to any gene: 11. This CDR3 is CSARQGPQWQYF. For the CDR3, the DNA is TGCAGTGCAAGACAGGGACCCCAGTGGCAGTACTTC.

CDR3 in DNA: TGTGCCAGCAGTCGACAGGGGGTTTCCTATGGCTACACCTTC. Translated, it gives CASSRQGVSYGYTF. The rearrangement uses TRBV6-2 or TRBV6-3 and TRBJ1-2, with 9 nucleotides matching TRBD1. The V and J ends lost 5 bases and 4 bases, in that order; junction bases with no gene match: 5. Per the germline V gene, CDR1 is MNHEY and CDR2 is SVGEGT. The CDR3 sequence is 14 residues long.

This clonotype is labeled as medium-sized. The chain uses TRBV18 and TRBJ2-2; D not resolved. CDR1 is KGHSH, CDR2 LQKENI, per germline. The V gene lost 2 bases and the J gene lost 5 bases, with 6 bases spanning the gap. This CDR3 contains 13 residues. CDR3 sequence: CASSPDLTGELFF. The CDR3, as DNA: TGTGCCAGCTCACCAGATCTAACCGGGGAGCTGTTTTTT.

On this clonotype: This may be a read error, as it is one base from a much larger clone. The rearrangement joins TRBV18 to TRBJ1-2, with TRBD1 matching 8 bases. The CDR3 length is 13 residues. The germline CDR1 and CDR2 sequences are KGHSH and LQKENI. CDR3 sequence reads: CASSPGQDYGFTF. Written as DNA, the CDR3 is TGTGCCAGCTCACCGGGACAGGACTATGGCTTCACCTTC.

Only a few counts were recorded for this clonotype. The chain uses TRBV19 and TRBJ2-2; D might be TRBD1 or TRBD2, each matching 6 bases. Trimming pared 2 bases from V and 6 bases from J, leaving 19 bases between. Germline CDR1 is LNHDA and CDR2 is SQIVND (reference sequence). This CDR3 is 17 amino acids long. CDR3 region: CASSILPGGPSAGELFF. Here the CDR3 DNA reads TGTGCCAGTAGTATACTCCCCGGGGGCCCCAGCGCCGGGGAGCTGTTTTTT.

This clonotype was found many times. The chain uses TRBV27 and TRBJ2-7; D gene unclear. V lost 0 bases, J lost 2 bases, and 11 bases lay in between. Germline-derived CDR1 and CDR2 are MNHEY and SMNVEV (reference sequence). The CDR3 is 15 residues long. CDR3 in amino acids: CASSLSPNGPYEQYF. In DNA form, the CDR3 reads TGTGCCAGCAGTTTATCGCCCAACGGCCCCTACGAGCAGTACTTC.

CDR3 in DNA: TGTGCCAGTAGTACAGGGGGGACTCGGGAGCTGTTTTTT. This gives the protein CASSTGGTRELFF. The chain joins TRBV19 to TRBJ1-4, with TRBD1 as a possible D gene (7 bases). With the DNA end fitting TRBJ2-2 better, the J assignment may be wrong. The germline gives CDR1 LNHDA, CDR2 SQIVND (reference sequence). The CDR3 loop spans 13 amino acids.